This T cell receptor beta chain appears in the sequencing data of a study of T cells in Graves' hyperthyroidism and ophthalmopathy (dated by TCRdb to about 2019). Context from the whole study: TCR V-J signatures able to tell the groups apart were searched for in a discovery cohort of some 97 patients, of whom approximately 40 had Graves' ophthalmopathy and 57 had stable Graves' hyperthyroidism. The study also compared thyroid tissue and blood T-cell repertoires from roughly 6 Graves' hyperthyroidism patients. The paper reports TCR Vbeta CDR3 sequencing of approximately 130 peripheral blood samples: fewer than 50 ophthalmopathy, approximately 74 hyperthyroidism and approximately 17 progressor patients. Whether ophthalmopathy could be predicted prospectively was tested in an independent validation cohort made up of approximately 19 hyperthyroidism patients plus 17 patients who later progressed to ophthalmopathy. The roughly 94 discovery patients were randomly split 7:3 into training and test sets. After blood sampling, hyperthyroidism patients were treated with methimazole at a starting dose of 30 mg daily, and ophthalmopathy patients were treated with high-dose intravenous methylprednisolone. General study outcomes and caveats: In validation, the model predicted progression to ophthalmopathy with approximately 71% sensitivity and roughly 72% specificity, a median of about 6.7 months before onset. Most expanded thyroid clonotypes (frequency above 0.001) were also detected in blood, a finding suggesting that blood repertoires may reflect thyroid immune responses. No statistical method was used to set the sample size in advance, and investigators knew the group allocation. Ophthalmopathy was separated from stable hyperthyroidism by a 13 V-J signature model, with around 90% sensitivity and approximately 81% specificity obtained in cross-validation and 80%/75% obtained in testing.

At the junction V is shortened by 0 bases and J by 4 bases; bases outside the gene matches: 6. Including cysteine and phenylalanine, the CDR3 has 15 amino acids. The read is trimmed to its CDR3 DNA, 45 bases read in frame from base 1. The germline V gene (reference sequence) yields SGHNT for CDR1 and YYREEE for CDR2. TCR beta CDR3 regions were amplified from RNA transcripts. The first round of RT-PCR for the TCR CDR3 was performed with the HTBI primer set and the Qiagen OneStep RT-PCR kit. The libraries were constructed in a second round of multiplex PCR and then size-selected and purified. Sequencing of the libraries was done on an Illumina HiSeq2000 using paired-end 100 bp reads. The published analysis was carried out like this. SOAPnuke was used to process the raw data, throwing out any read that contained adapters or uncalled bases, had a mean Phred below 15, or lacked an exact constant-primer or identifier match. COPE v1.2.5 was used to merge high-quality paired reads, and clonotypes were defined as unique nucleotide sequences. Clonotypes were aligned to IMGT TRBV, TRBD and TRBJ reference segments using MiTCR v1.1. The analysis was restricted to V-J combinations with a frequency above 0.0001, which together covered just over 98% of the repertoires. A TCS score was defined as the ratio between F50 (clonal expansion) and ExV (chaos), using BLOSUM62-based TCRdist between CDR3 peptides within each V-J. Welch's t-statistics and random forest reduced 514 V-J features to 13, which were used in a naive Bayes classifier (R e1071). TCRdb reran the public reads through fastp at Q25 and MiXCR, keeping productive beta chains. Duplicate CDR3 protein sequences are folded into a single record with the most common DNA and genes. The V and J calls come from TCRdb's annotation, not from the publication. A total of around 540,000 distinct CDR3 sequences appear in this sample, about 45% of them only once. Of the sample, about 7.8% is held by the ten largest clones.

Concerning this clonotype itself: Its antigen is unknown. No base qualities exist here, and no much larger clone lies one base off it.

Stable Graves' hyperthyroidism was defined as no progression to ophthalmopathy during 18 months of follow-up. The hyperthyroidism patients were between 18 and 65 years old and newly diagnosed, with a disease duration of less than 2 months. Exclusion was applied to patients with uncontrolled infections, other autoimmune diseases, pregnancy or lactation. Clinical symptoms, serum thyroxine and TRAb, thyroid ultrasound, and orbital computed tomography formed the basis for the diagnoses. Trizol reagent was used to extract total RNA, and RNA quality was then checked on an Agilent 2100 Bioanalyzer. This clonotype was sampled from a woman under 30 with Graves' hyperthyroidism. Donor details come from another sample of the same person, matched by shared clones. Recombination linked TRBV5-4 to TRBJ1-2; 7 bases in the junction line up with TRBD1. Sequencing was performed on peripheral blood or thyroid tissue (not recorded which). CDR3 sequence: CASSLGQGLGYGYTF. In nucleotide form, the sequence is TGTGCCAGCAGCTTGGGACAGGGTCTCGGCTATGGCTACACCTTC.